A single sample gave rise to the 19 T cell receptor beta chains below, sequenced in a study of follicular helper T cells after annual influenza vaccination. Sequenced by immunoSEQ multiplex PCR; TCRdb stores in-frame clones only, minus some. The sample has about 15,000 clones; roughly 83% are singletons. Time point in this sample: 2014-2015 season, 7 days after vaccination. The sample in question was CXCR5+ CD38- circulating T follicular helper cells from blood, obtained 7 days after influenza vaccination. Subset specified: circulating Tfh, non-naive CD4+CXCR5+PD-1+ (ICOS+CD38+ or ICOS-CD38-). These receptors originate from an adult who received the influenza vaccine.

The V gene is TRBV27, the J gene TRBJ2-3; 12 bases fit TRBD2. CDR3 length equals 15 residues. With V trimmed by 7 bases and J by 6 bases, 8 bases remained unmatched. Looked up from germline, CDR1 is MNHEY and CDR2 is SMNVEV (reference sequence). The CDR3 sequence: CASIRLAGVRDTQYF. CDR3 coding DNA: TGTGCCAGCATACGACTAGCGGGGGTCCGGGATACGCAGTATTTT.

The rearrangement links TRBV4-2 to TRBJ1-4; D is ambiguous. This CDR3 spans 15 amino acids. CDR1 and CDR2 from the germline V gene are LGHNA and YNFKEQ. Trimming removed 2 bases at V and 4 bases at J, with 11 bases between. CDR3: CASSQSSVYNEKLFF. The CDR3 DNA follows: TGTGCCAGCAGCCAATCGTCGGTTTATAATGAAAAACTGTTTTTT.

This rearrangement joins TRBV10-3 to TRBJ2-5, with D possibly being TRBD2 (6 bases). CDR1 is ENHRY, CDR2 SYGVKD, per germline. V gave up 6 bases and J gave up 7 bases, with 15 bases separating them. This CDR3 has 13 amino acids. CDR3 nucleotides: TGTGCCATCAGCCAGGGACTTATGGGGACCCAGTACTTC. Protein sequence: CAISQGLMGTQYF.

The chain employs TRBV5-8 and TRBJ2-1, with 14 bases identical to TRBD2. The trim removed 4 bases at V and 1 base at J, leaving 7 bases unmatched. The CDR3 sequence is 18 residues long. CDR1 is SGHTS and CDR2 is YDEGEE in the germline V gene. The CDR3 here is CASSRGLAGGGSYNEQFF. The CDR3 nucleotides are TGTGCCAGCAGCCGAGGACTAGCGGGAGGAGGTTCCTACAATGAGCAGTTCTTC.

CDR3 sequence (DNA): TGTGCCAGCAGAAAGACAGGACAAGGGGAGCAGTACTTC. The encoded protein is CASRKTGQGEQYF. The chain employs TRBV6-5 and TRBJ2-7, with TRBD1 as a possible D gene (6 bases). Trimming pared 6 bases from V and 7 bases from J, leaving 16 bases between. The CDR3 is 13 residues long. Germline CDR1 MNHEY, CDR2 SVGAGI.

V usage is TRBV30 and J usage is TRBJ1-1; no clear D. V lost 6 bases and J lost 7, with 24 bases in between. The CDR3 is 15 residues long. The germline V gene encodes CDR1 GTSNPN and CDR2 SVGIG (reference sequence). Here the CDR3 DNA reads TGTGCCTGTTCAGCCACTGGCTTACTACGGGGTGAAGCTTTCTTT. The encoded protein is CACSATGLLRGEAFF.

V is TRBV5-4 and J is TRBJ1-2; D is possibly TRBD1 (5 bases). Trimming took off 4 bases at V and 5 bases at J, with 18 bases between the two ends. This CDR3 has 15 amino acids. CDR1 SGHNT and CDR2 YYREEE come from the germline V gene (reference sequence). CDR3 DNA: TGTGCCAGCAGCCTCGACAGTCTAGGTTCATATGGCTACACCTTC. This gives the protein CASSLDSLGSYGYTF.

This clone has a single count. J is TRBJ2-3 and V is TRBV7-2; maybe TRBD1 (5 bases). This CDR3 comprises 15 residues. Germline V gene data show CDR1 as SGHTA and CDR2 as FQGNSA. V was cut by 1 base and J by 6 bases, with 14 bases left in between. The CDR3 spells CASSLVAGNWDTQYF. The CDR3 DNA sequence: TGTGCCAGCAGCTTAGTCGCAGGGAACTGGGATACGCAGTATTTT.

This clone was observed once. V is TRBV5-6 and J is TRBJ2-1; 12 bases line up with TRBD2. Germline CDR1 is SGHDT and CDR2 is YYEEEE. The CDR3 extends over 16 amino acids. J gave up 4 bases and V 3 bases, and 5 bases lay outside the gene matches. The CDR3 region has the DNA TGTGCCAGCAGCTACTCCGGGACTAGCGGGTACAATGAGCAGTTCTTC. The encoded protein is CASSYSGTSGYNEQFF.

As to this clone: Other DNA sequences in the same sample also yield this CDR3. V is TRBV19 and J is TRBJ2-1; 8 positions agree with TRBD1. V dropped 3 bases and J dropped 3; count of bases not matched to a gene: 4. Germline V gene sequence: CDR1 LNHDA, CDR2 SQIVND (reference sequence). This CDR3 is 15 amino acids long. The CDR3 DNA sequence: TGTGCCAGTAGTATGAGAGACAGGGGCTACAATGAGCAGTTCTTC. Amino acid sequence: CASSMRDRGYNEQFF.

This rearrangement joins TRBV30 to TRBJ1-6; TRBD1 is a possible D gene (5 bases). Looked up from germline, CDR1 is GTSNPN and CDR2 is SVGIG (reference sequence). V was shortened by 3 bases and J by 4 bases, with 7 bases between the two germline ends. This CDR3 comprises 13 residues. CDR3 DNA: TGTGCCTGGAGGCAGGGATATAATTCACCCCTCCACTTT. This gives the protein CAWRQGYNSPLHF.

This chain joins TRBV10-2 and TRBJ2-7, with 10 bases lining up with TRBD1. The CDR3 is made up of 15 amino acids. V gave up 6 bases and J gave up 1 base; unmatched junction bases: 6. The germline V gene has CDR1 WSHSY and CDR2 SAAADI. Here the CDR3 reads CASRGDRGPSYEQYF. The CDR3 DNA is TGCGCCAGCAGGGGAGACAGGGGGCCTTCCTACGAGCAGTACTTC.

The gene calls are TRBV5-6 and TRBJ2-7; possibly TRBD1 for D (6 bases). CDR3 length: 13 residues. Germline V gene sequence: CDR1 SGHDT, CDR2 YYEEEE. V shed 2 bases and J shed 7 bases, with 13 bases lying between them. DNA for the CDR3: TGTGCCAGCAGCTTAACAGGTGGACAGGAGCAGTACTTC. Its protein is CASSLTGGQEQYF. Supplemented by reference TRBV5-6 and TRBJ2-7, the full variable domain reads DAGVTQSPTHLIKTRGQQVTLRCSPKSGHDTVSWYQQALGQGPQFIFQYYEEEERQRGNFPDRFSGHQFPNYSSELNVNALLLGDSALYLCASSLTGGQEQYFGPGTRLTVT.

The chain is built from TRBV27 and TRBJ2-2; 9 bases are a match to TRBD1. Germline-derived CDR1 and CDR2 are MNHEY and SMNVEV (reference sequence). The CDR3 covers 15 residues. After removal of 4 bases from V and 3 bases from J, the junction contained 3 bases not matched to a gene. CDR3 nucleotides: TGTGCCAGCAGTTCCCGGGACAGGGACACCGGGGAGCTGTTTTTT. Translated: CASSSRDRDTGELFF.

The chain combines TRBV5-1 with TRBJ1-3; the D gene is possibly TRBD1 (6 bases). CDR3 length equals 14 residues. Germline V CDR1 and CDR2: SGHRS, YFSETQ. Trimming removed 9 bases at V and 0 bases at J, with 13 bases between. The CDR3 is CATRGQPSGNTIYF. Written as DNA, the CDR3 is TGCGCCACCCGAGGACAGCCCTCTGGAAACACCATATATTTT.

The V call is TRBV2, the J call TRBJ2-4; D might be TRBD1 (5 bases). Germline assignment: CDR1 SNHLY and CDR2 FYNNEI. CDR3 length: 17 amino acids. The V end lost 0 bases, the J end lost 4 bases, and 16 bases lay between the germline ends. The DNA for the CDR3 is TGTGCCAGCAGTGAAGCGCTTCAGGGCGAACTGAAAAACATTCAGTACTTC. Encoded protein: CASSEALQGELKNIQYF.

Written as DNA, the CDR3 is TGTGCCAGCACTGCGGACAGGGACGACGAGCAGTACTTC. Translating it yields CASTADRDDEQYF. The chain combines TRBV2 with TRBJ2-7, with 8 bases aligning to TRBD1. CDR1 is SNHLY and CDR2 is FYNNEI in the germline V gene. This CDR3 has 13 residues. J was trimmed by 5 bases and V by 7 bases; bases with no gene match: 7.

This clone turned up a few times. This chain connects TRBV18 to TRBJ1-2; 12 positions match TRBD1. The CDR3 sequence is 16 residues long. The junction had 6 bases not matched to a gene; V was cut back by 3 bases and J by 4 bases. Germline CDR1 KGHSH, CDR2 LQKENI. CDR3 loop: CASSPGTGGDAYGYTF. The CDR3 DNA sequence: TGTGCCAGCTCACCGGGGACAGGGGGCGACGCCTATGGCTACACCTTC.

The V call is TRBV15, the J call TRBJ2-2, with D possibly being TRBD2 (5 bases). Germline CDR1 reads LNHNV; CDR2 reads YYDKDF (reference sequence). The CDR3 runs 17 residues. V shed 0 bases and J shed 2 bases, with 13 bases lying between them. The CDR3 loop is CATSRDLGGQNTGELFF. CDR3 nucleotide sequence: TGTGCCACCAGCAGAGATCTCGGAGGCCAAAACACCGGGGAGCTGTTTTTT.